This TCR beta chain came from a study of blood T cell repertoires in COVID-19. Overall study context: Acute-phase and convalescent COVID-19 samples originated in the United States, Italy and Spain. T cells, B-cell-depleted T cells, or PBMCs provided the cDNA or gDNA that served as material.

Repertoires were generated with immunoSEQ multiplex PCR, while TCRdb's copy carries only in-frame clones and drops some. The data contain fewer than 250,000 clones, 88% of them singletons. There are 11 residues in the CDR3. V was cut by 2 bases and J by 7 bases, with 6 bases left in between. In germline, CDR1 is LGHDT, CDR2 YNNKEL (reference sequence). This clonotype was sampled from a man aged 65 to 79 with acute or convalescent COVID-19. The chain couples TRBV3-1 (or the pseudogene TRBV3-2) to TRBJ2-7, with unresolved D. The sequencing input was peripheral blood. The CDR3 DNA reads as TGTGCCAGCAGCCAACAACGGGAGCAGTACTTC. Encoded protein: CASSQQREQYF.